This TCR beta chain was obtained from a study of T cell responses to AZD1222 COVID-19 vaccine. For this clone: The antigen is unknown.

Study results and caveats: Only after the peak T cell response were repertoires sampled. Clonal diversity was possibly underestimated; the donors were predominantly white British and more often female.

The repertoire was sequenced with immunoSEQ multiplex PCR; TCRdb's copy has only in-frame clones and lacks some. Here the sample spans approximately 150,000 clones, more than 90% being singletons. The CDR3 is made up of 16 amino acids. Germline assignment: CDR1 SGHRS and CDR2 YFSETQ. V lost 2 bases and J 3 bases, leaving 18 bases between the germline ends. Specimen: peripheral blood, collected on day 0 of AZD1222 vaccination. The sequence came from an adult in good health. The V gene is TRBV5-1, the J gene TRBJ2-7; D gene unclear. The CDR3 nucleotides are TGCGCCAGCAGCTTTTCGTTAGGGTCCGGAGTCTACGAGCAGTACTTC. It specifies CASSFSLGSGVYEQYF.